Below, 5 T cell receptor beta chains from the same sample are listed, as sequenced in a study of cytomegalovirus exposure and HLA in healthy donors. Amplification used 60 Vbeta primers and 13 Jbeta primers. Using immunoSEQ multiplex PCR, the repertoire was profiled, and TCRdb retains in-frame clones only, with some absent. The table has about 120,000 clones, around three quarters seen once. Sequenced input: PBMCs. These receptor sequences come from a female donor in good health and CMV-seronegative.

V gene TRBV7-9 combines with J gene TRBJ2-3; the D is unclear. Germline CDR1 reads SEHNR; CDR2 reads FQNEAQ (reference sequence). CDR3 length: 14 residues. Trimming cost V 2 bases and J 2 bases, with 8 bases left between them. This CDR3 reads CASSLLADTDTQYF. DNA for the CDR3: TGTGCCAGCAGCTTATTGGCAGACACAGATACGCAGTATTTT.

The CDR3 DNA sequence: TGTGCAAGTCGCTTACAGGGAGGGCCCCTTAATGAAAAACTGTTTTTT. It encodes CASRLQGGPLNEKLFF. The chain has TRBV12-2 and TRBJ1-4. TRBV12-2 is classified as a pseudogene. The CDR3 length is 16 residues.

This rearrangement joins TRBV11-2 to TRBJ1-1; D is undetermined. The V and J ends lost 2 bases and 0 bases respectively, with 13 bases between them. The germline CDR1 and CDR2 sequences are SGHAT and FQNNGV. This CDR3 is 16 amino acids long. For the CDR3, the DNA is TGTGCCAGCAGCTTAAATTTCGGGAGAGTGAACACTGAAGCTTTCTTT. Translating it yields CASSLNFGRVNTEAFF.

The chain recombines TRBV9 with TRBJ2-1, with TRBD2 identical over 8 bases. CDR3 length: 13 residues. Germline V gives CDR1 SGDLS, CDR2 YYNGEE. V shed 0 bases and J 7 bases; nucleotides not matched to a gene: 0. CDR3: CASSVAGGNEQFF. The CDR3 DNA reads as TGTGCCAGCAGCGTAGCGGGGGGGAATGAGCAGTTCTTC.

J is TRBJ2-1 and V is TRBV5-5, with D possibly matching TRBD2 (5 bases). CDR3 size: 15 residues. With 4 bases removed from V and 7 bases from J, the gap between germline ends came to 18 bases. CDR1 is SGHKS and CDR2 is YYEKEE in the germline V gene (reference sequence). The CDR3 nucleotides read TGTGCCAGCAGCCTACTACTACGGACGGGAAATGAGCAGTTCTTC. As protein: CASSLLLRTGNEQFF.